Below, 29 T cell receptor beta chains from the same sample are listed, as sequenced in a study of blood T cell repertoires in COVID-19. Profiling relied on immunoSEQ multiplex PCR, and the TCRdb table lists in-frame clones only, not all of them. This table holds some 120,000 clones, approximately 82% found once. The sequenced material came from peripheral blood. Every receptor here comes from a man aged 65-85 years with active or convalescent COVID-19.

The chain recombines TRBV19 with TRBJ2-7; D might be TRBD1 (6 bases). Germline assignment: CDR1 LNHDA and CDR2 SQIVND (reference sequence). There are 14 residues in the CDR3. Trimming took 6 bases from V and 2 from J, leaving 14 bases between them. This CDR3 is CASSQQGATYEQYF. CDR3 nucleotides: TGTGCCAGTAGCCAACAGGGAGCCACCTACGAGCAGTACTTC.

The genes are TRBV3-1 (or the pseudogene TRBV3-2) and TRBJ2-7; 8 bases fit TRBD2. The V segment lost 0 bases and the J segment 0 bases; nucleotides outside the gene matches: 7. The CDR3 runs to 17 residues. Germline CDR1 and CDR2: LGHDT and YNNKEL (reference sequence). The CDR3 loop reads CASSQEALAVSSYEQYF. CDR3 DNA: TGTGCCAGCAGCCAAGAAGCACTAGCGGTCAGCTCCTACGAGCAGTACTTC.

The chain couples TRBV11-3 to TRBJ2-1; TRBD2 matches 7 bases. With V trimmed by 9 bases and J by 5 bases, 19 bases remained unmatched. This CDR3 is 17 amino acids long. Germline CDR1 is SGHNT and CDR2 is YENEEA. As DNA, the CDR3 is TGTGCCAGGGAACGGGGGGAGACTAGCCGCGGGCACAATGAGCAGTTCTTC. It yields the protein CARERGETSRGHNEQFF.

The chain is built from TRBV7-3 and TRBJ2-7; D is perhaps TRBD2 (6 bases). The CDR3 has 13 residues. From germline, CDR1 is SGHTA and CDR2 FQGTGA. V was cut by 5 bases and J by 6 bases, with 14 bases left in between. The CDR3 is CASSDGGVGEQYF. The CDR3 coding sequence is TGTGCCAGCAGCGACGGAGGGGTAGGCGAGCAGTACTTC.

J is TRBJ2-4 and V is TRBV5-4; TRBD1 matches 9 bases. CDR1 is SGHNT and CDR2 is YYREEE in the germline V gene (reference sequence). The CDR3 is made up of 15 amino acids. J gave up 9 bases and V 0 bases, and 7 bases lay outside the gene matches. The CDR3 loop is CASSLGQTGGGIQYF. For the CDR3, the DNA is TGTGCCAGCAGCTTGGGACAAACAGGGGGCGGCATTCAGTACTTC.

V usage is TRBV5-6 and J usage is TRBJ2-1, with D tentatively TRBD2 (6 bases). Germline CDR1 is SGHDT and CDR2 is YYEEEE. The CDR3 is 13 residues long. Trimming left V 7 bases short and J 9 bases short, with 17 bases between. The CDR3 DNA is TGTGCCAGCTCGGGACTCTCGAGGGGTGAGCAGTTCTTC. Its translation is CASSGLSRGEQFF.

CDR3 DNA: TGTGCCAGCAGTCCCTTACCCCCGGGACACAACTCGAACACCGGGGAGCTGTTTTTT. Encoded protein: CASSPLPPGHNSNTGELFF. The chain combines TRBV6-6 with TRBJ2-2, with D possibly TRBD1 on 6 matching bases. The CDR3 covers 19 residues. The V end was cut by 5 bases, the J end by 0 bases, with 22 bases between. The germline gives CDR1 MNHNY, CDR2 SVGAGI (reference sequence).

This rearrangement joins TRBV3-1 (or the pseudogene TRBV3-2) to TRBJ1-1; TRBD1 is a possible D gene (6 bases). V lost 0 bases, J lost 3 bases, and 17 bases lay in between. Germline assignment: CDR1 LGHDT and CDR2 YNNKEL (reference sequence). This CDR3 spans 17 amino acids. Written as DNA, the CDR3 is TGTGCCAGCAGCCAAGATGCACTGGGGGGGGCGGACACTGAAGCTTTCTTT. Translation gives CASSQDALGGADTEAFF.

The chain is built from TRBV5-6 and TRBJ2-5; maybe TRBD1 (5 bases). Germline assignment: CDR1 SGHDT and CDR2 YYEEEE. The CDR3 extends over 14 amino acids. The ends were cut back, 4 bases at V and 4 bases at J, with 14 bases in the middle. CDR3 amino acids: CASSLGHKGETQYF. CDR3 sequence (DNA): TGTGCCAGCAGCCTTGGACATAAGGGAGAGACCCAGTACTTC.

The chain couples TRBV5-6 to TRBJ1-2, with a weak D call TRBD1 (6 bases). This CDR3 spans 15 amino acids. Germline CDR1 is SGHDT and CDR2 is YYEEEE. Between the trimmed V and J ends, which lost 3 bases and 1 base, there was a span of 13 bases. The CDR3 DNA reads TGTGCCAGCAGCTCCCCACAGGGATTTAACTATGGCTACACCTTC. Residues: CASSSPQGFNYGYTF.

V is TRBV9 and J is TRBJ1-1; TRBD1 aligns across 8 bases. Germline V gives CDR1 SGDLS, CDR2 YYNGEE. This CDR3 comprises 14 residues. V was clipped by 3 bases and J by 5 bases; unmatched bases: 6. The CDR3 nucleotides are TGTGCCAGCAGCGCATCCAACAGGGGGACTGAAGCTTTCTTT. It specifies CASSASNRGTEAFF.

This rearrangement joins TRBV27 to TRBJ1-5, with TRBD1 matching over 10 bases. CDR3 length: 17 residues. Germline CDR1 reads MNHEY; CDR2 reads SMNVEV (reference sequence). J was trimmed by 0 bases and V by 2 bases; bases with no gene match: 4. The CDR3 spells CASSLRQGANSNQPQHF. In DNA, the CDR3 is TGTGCCAGCAGTTTAAGACAGGGGGCGAATAGCAATCAGCCCCAGCATTTT.

The table lists this clone with a few counts. The chain uses TRBV10-1 and TRBJ2-7; perhaps TRBD2 as D (6 bases). V lost 8 bases and J 2 bases, leaving 16 bases between the germline ends. The CDR3 covers 14 residues. Germline loops: CDR1 WNHNN, CDR2 SYGVQD (reference sequence). In nucleotides, the CDR3 is TGCGCCAGCCCCCAATTGGGCGGGACCTACGAGCAGTACTTC. It translates to CASPQLGGTYEQYF.

The V call is TRBV18, the J call TRBJ1-2, with D unresolved. V was cut by 1 base and J by 8 bases, with 14 bases left in between. Germline V lookup: CDR1 KGHSH, CDR2 LQKENI. CDR3 length: 14 residues. The CDR3: CASSPLPREGGYTF. CDR3 nucleotides: TGTGCCAGCTCACCACTCCCCCGGGAAGGGGGCTACACCTTC.

This chain's CDR3 is CASSSGQLAGVQETQYF. The DNA for the CDR3 is TGTGCCAGCAGTTCTGGGCAACTAGCGGGGGTCCAAGAGACCCAGTACTTC. This chain uses TRBV6-2 or TRBV6-3 with TRBJ2-5; 11 nucleotides align to TRBD2. V dropped 4 bases and J dropped 1; count of bases not matched to a gene: 8. The CDR3 spans 17 residues. Germline CDR1 reads MNHEY; CDR2 reads SVGEGT.

The V and J genes are TRBV6-2 or TRBV6-3 and TRBJ2-1, with 12 bases fitting TRBD2. The V segment lost 6 bases and the J segment 8 bases; nucleotides outside the gene matches: 8. This CDR3 has 15 residues. Germline V CDR1 and CDR2: MNHEY, SVGEGT. This CDR3 reads CASSTTSGRLDEQFF. In nucleotides, the CDR3 is TGTGCCAGCAGCACCACTAGCGGGAGGCTAGATGAGCAGTTCTTC.

The chain carries TRBV5-4 and TRBJ1-3; perhaps TRBD1 as D (5 bases). Germline V lookup: CDR1 SGHNT, CDR2 YYREEE (reference sequence). Trimming removed 4 bases at V and 0 bases at J, with 14 bases between. The length of the CDR3 is 16 residues. This CDR3 is CASSLSGGGSGNTIYF. The CDR3 nucleotides are TGTGCCAGCAGCCTAAGCGGGGGGGGCTCTGGAAACACCATATATTTT.

The chain has TRBV6-2 or TRBV6-3 and TRBJ2-1; a possible D gene is TRBD1 (5 bases). The V gene's germline CDR1 is MNHEY and CDR2 SVGEGT. V was cut by 2 bases and J by 0 bases, with 5 bases left in between. CDR3 size: 14 residues. CDR3 coding DNA: TGTGCCAGCAGTTACGACAGCTCCTACAATGAGCAGTTCTTC. Its protein is CASSYDSSYNEQFF.

This chain joins TRBV5-4 and TRBJ1-2; no definite D call. CDR1 and CDR2 (germline): SGHNT, YYREEE (reference sequence). The ends were cut back, 2 bases at V and 6 bases at J, with 17 bases in the middle. CDR3 length: 15 amino acids. The CDR3 bases are TGTGCCAGCAGCTTCAGTTTCCTTCCTCGCAATGGCTACACCTTC. Its translation is CASSFSFLPRNGYTF.

The V call is TRBV6-5, the J call TRBJ1-3; D remains unclear. The V gene's germline CDR1 is MNHEY and CDR2 SVGAGI. This CDR3 is built from 11 residues. The ends were cut back, 7 bases at V and 4 bases at J, with 5 bases in the middle. This CDR3 reads CASILGNTIYF. The DNA of the CDR3 is TGTGCCAGCATTCTCGGAAACACCATATATTTT.

This clone was detected only a few times. This chain uses TRBV2 with TRBJ1-5; TRBD1 might be the D (6 bases). CDR1 SNHLY and CDR2 FYNNEI come from the germline V gene. This CDR3 spans 14 amino acids. With 3 bases removed from V and 4 bases from J, the gap between germline ends came to 10 bases. The DNA of the CDR3 is TGTGCCAGCAGTGAGGGGGCGCGTAATCAGCCCCAGCATTTT. Its protein product is CASSEGARNQPQHF.

This clone was counted once. This chain links TRBV4-2 with TRBJ1-5, with 8 bases identical to TRBD1. The CDR3 runs 15 residues. The germline gives CDR1 LGHNA, CDR2 YNFKEQ. With 0 bases clipped from V and 8 bases from J, the junction kept 6 bases outside the gene matches. As DNA, the CDR3 is TGTGCCAGCAGCCAAGACCAGGACAGGGCAAAGCCCCAGCATTTT. Its protein product is CASSQDQDRAKPQHF.

Comments on this clone: Other DNA sequences in this sample translate to the same CDR3. This chain joins TRBV6-5 and TRBJ1-6; 7 positions match TRBD1. The germline CDR1 and CDR2 sequences are MNHEY and SVGAGI. The CDR3 is 15 amino acids. With 3 bases clipped from V and 9 bases from J, the junction kept 8 bases outside the gene matches. The CDR3 sequence: CASSYEGARGSPLHF. The CDR3 nucleotides read TGTGCCAGCAGTTATGAGGGGGCGAGAGGTTCACCCCTCCACTTT.

The rearrangement uses TRBV21-1 and TRBJ2-7; the DNA was not used to check the table's D call, TRBD2. TRBV21-1 is shown as a pseudogene. The CDR3 consists of 13 residues. CDR3 sequence reads: CASRLESHYEQYF. For the CDR3, the DNA is TGTGCCAGCAGACTCGAGAGCCACTACGAGCAGTACTTC.

Only one count was recorded for this clone. The CDR3 DNA reads as TGTGCCAGCTCACCGAAAGGTGGGACAGCGTCCTATGGCTACACCTTC. Protein sequence: CASSPKGGTASYGYTF. The chain carries TRBV18 and TRBJ1-2; 7 nucleotides match TRBD1. CDR1 and CDR2 (germline): KGHSH, LQKENI. The CDR3 consists of 16 residues. The V gene end was trimmed by 3 bases and the J gene end by 4 bases; junction bases not matched to a gene: 11.

The chain joins TRBV29-1 to TRBJ1-4; 7 nucleotides align to TRBD1. This CDR3 comprises 14 residues. Unmatched junction bases numbered 4, after V lost 6 bases and J lost 0 bases. Germline CDR1 is SQVTM and CDR2 is ANQGSEA. The DNA for the CDR3 is TGCAGCGTACGGACAGGAGCAACTAATGAAAAACTGTTTTTT. Its protein product is CSVRTGATNEKLFF.

This clone has just a few counts. This chain connects TRBV7-2 to TRBJ1-2; TRBD1 matches at 11 bases. CDR1 SGHTA and CDR2 FQGNSA come from the germline V gene. Trimming cost V 2 bases and J 6 bases; bases outside gene matches: 5. CDR3 length equals 15 residues. CDR3 sequence: CASSLIGQGANGYTF. CDR3 DNA sequence: TGTGCCAGCAGCTTAATTGGACAGGGGGCAAATGGCTACACCTTC.

The chain links TRBV7-2 to TRBJ2-1; D is possibly TRBD2 (6 bases). Germline CDR1 SGHTA, CDR2 FQGNSA. The CDR3 covers 15 residues. Trimming pared 7 bases from V and 1 base from J, leaving 14 bases between. Here the CDR3 reads CASTAGSGSYNEQFF. The CDR3 coding sequence is TGTGCCAGCACCGCGGGATCCGGGTCCTACAATGAGCAGTTCTTC.

The chain has TRBV12-5 and TRBJ2-2; 10 nucleotides agree with TRBD2. The germline CDR1 and CDR2 sequences are LGHNT and FRNRAP. The CDR3 loop spans 15 amino acids. Germline trimming cut 7 bases from V and 4 bases from J; bases unmatched to any gene: 6. This CDR3 reads CASDRTSGSTGELFF. The CDR3 DNA sequence: TGTGCTAGTGACAGGACTAGCGGCAGCACCGGGGAGCTGTTTTTT.